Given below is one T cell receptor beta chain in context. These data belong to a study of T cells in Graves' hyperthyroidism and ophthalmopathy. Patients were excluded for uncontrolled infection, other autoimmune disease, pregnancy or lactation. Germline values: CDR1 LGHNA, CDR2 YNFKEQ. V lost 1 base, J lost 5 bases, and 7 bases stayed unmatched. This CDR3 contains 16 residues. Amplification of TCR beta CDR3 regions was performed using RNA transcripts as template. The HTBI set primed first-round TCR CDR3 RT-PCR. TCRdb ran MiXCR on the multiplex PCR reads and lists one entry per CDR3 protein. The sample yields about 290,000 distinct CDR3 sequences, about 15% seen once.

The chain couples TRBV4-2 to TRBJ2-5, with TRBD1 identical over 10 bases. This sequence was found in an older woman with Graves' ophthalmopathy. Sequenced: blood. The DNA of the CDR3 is TGTGCCAGCAGCCAAGGGTCGGACAGGGGGATCGAGACCCAGTACTTC. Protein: CASSQGSDRGIETQYF.